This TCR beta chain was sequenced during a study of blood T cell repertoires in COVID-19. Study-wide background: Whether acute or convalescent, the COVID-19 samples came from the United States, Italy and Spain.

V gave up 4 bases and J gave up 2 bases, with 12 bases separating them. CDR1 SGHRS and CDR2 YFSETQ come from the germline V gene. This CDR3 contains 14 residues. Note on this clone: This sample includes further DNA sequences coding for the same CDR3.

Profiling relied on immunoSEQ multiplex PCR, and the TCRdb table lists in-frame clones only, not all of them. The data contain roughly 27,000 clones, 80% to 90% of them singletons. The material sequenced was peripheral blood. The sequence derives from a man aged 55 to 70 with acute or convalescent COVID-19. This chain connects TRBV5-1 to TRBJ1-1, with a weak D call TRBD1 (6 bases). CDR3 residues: CASSGGQGNTEAFF. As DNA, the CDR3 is TGCGCCAGCAGCGGGGGACAAGGAAACACTGAAGCTTTCTTT. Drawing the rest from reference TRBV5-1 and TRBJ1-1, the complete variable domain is KAGVTQTPRYLIKTRGQQVTLSCSPISGHRSVSWYQQTPGQGLQFLFEYFSETQRNKGNFPGRFSGRQFSNSRSEMNVSTLELGDSALYLCASSGGQGNTEAFFGQGTRLTVV.